This T cell receptor beta chain appears in the sequencing data of a study of T cell responses to AZD1222 COVID-19 vaccine (dated by TCRdb to about 2021). Regarding the research as a whole: Because spike-specific TCR depth and breadth did not differ between the two schedules, AZD1222 recipients who got a second dose at roughly 4 weeks were pooled with those who got a second dose at roughly 12 weeks. Trial participants were enrolled by age into 18-55, 56-69 and 70-plus year subgroups, with roughly 160, 29 and 62 TCR-sequenced participants respectively. TCR sequencing was performed for over 230 trial participants, of whom about 210 were given two doses of AZD1222 and some 25 were given two doses of MenACWY control vaccine.

Overall study results and their limits: The 56-69-year group was small, and its depth increase did not reach significance, likely because of low power. Reportedly, close to half of the unique spike-specific TCRs recognized epitopes lying outside the regions that are mutated in the B.1.351 and B.1.1.7 variants. Participants were mostly white British, with more females than males. The authors suggested clonal diversity may have been underestimated. CD4 TCRs associated with the vaccine covered the entire spike protein, and the dominant responses were in regions 160-218 and 743-854. Only five or six AZD1222 recipients were SARS-CoV-2 seropositive at baseline, limiting conclusions about previously exposed vaccinees. Spike-specific TCR breadth and depth rose significantly after two AZD1222 doses compared with day 0 and with MenACWY recipients. Because no samples from the day 14 peak response were available, repertoires could be characterized only after the peak T cell response.

The CDR3 regions of human TCRbeta chains were analyzed by immunosequencing. The study's processing was this. Repertoire TCRs were checked for matches against a reference library of SARS-CoV-2-specific TCRs that had been generated using the MIRA antigen-specificity platform. Breadth was defined as the fraction of unique TCRs that were SARS-CoV-2-associated, and depth was defined as the fraction of total T cells that were SARS-CoV-2-associated. Using the MIRA data, every spike-specific TCR was mapped to the spike region that the TCR reacted to and assigned to either a CD4 or a CD8 class. Log10-transformed breadth and depth values were compared by one-way ANOVA with Sidak's multiple comparisons tests. TCRdb took over this immuneACCESS table, retaining in-frame rearrangements with V and J assigned. Such tables are incomplete; in checked studies, under half of the missing clones stem from an unresolved V gene, and the remainder is unexplained. D and trimming come from the DNA, and the V and J calls and clone size come from that table. Here the sample has around 120,000 clones; 70% to 85% occur a single time. The ten largest account for about 6% of the sample.

Only a few counts were recorded for this clone. Its recognized antigen is unknown. No base quality values were provided; no much bigger clone lies one nucleotide off. V and J lose 3 bases and 4 bases, and a span of 1 base separates them. The germline V gene provides CDR1 LGHNT and CDR2 FRNRAP. Measured from the cysteine to the phenylalanine, the CDR3 is 11 residues long. Only the CDR3 DNA stays, 33 bases, in frame from base 1. The sample's time point label, in plain terms: baseline before first vaccination. Vaccinee samples were obtained from the UK trials COV001 and COV002, which included a single-blind randomized controlled phase 2/3 trial of AZD1222 (ChAdOx1 nCoV-19) in healthy adults. For TCRbeta chain sequencing, PBMC samples from trial participants were taken at day 0 and at day 28 after the second dose.

The source of this sequence is an adult in good health. Sample: peripheral blood, taken on day 0 of AZD1222 vaccination. Recombination connected TRBV12-5 to TRBJ1-5, with the D gene not confidently named. The CDR3 corresponds to CASGLNQPQHF. The sequenced DNA: TGTGCTAGTGGTTTAAATCAGCCCCAGCATTTT. Full variable domain (CDR3 extended with the reference TRBV12-5 and TRBJ1-5 proteins): DARVTQTPRHKVTEMGQEVTMRCQPILGHNTVFWYRQTMMQGLELLAYFRNRAPLDDSGMPKDRFSAEMPDATLATLKIQPSEPRDSAVYFCASGLNQPQHFGDGTRLSIL.